This T cell receptor beta chain was documented in a study of cytomegalovirus exposure and HLA in healthy donors. Study-level points and caveats: Later analysis associated a missense DCLRE1C variant with TCR beta V- and J-gene trimming. Earlier findings revealed that most TCR beta V segments proved productive either about 87% or about 30% of the time.

About this clone itself: The antigen is not known.

The PCR was carried out with 60 Vbeta primers and 13 Jbeta primers. Clones were sequenced by immunoSEQ multiplex PCR, and TCRdb holds only the in-frame ones, with some missing. The data hold 50,000 to 65,000 clones, with roughly 73% observed a single time. From germline, CDR1 is MNHNY and CDR2 SVGAGI (reference sequence). The CDR3 loop spans 14 amino acids. The V end lost 8 bases, the J end lost 3 bases, and 13 bases lay between the germline ends. The chain is built from TRBV6-6 and TRBJ1-4; TRBD1 might be the D (5 bases). The receptor was derived from a woman between 40 and 55 years old in good health and CMV-seropositive. The sequenced sample consisted of PBMCs. The CDR3 DNA follows: TGTGCCAGCCAACCAGGGTCCTCTAATGAAAAACTGTTTTTT. This encodes CASQPGSSNEKLFF.